This TCR beta chain comes out of a study of T cell responses to AZD1222 COVID-19 vaccine. Study-level points and caveats: Dominant at 160-218 and 743-854, vaccine-associated CD4 TCRs also spanned spike. White British ancestry dominated among donors, who included more females, and clonal diversity was possibly underestimated. Breadth and depth of Spike-specific TCRs rose after two AZD1222 doses.

Remarks on this clone: Its specificity is unknown.

This CDR3 is 12 amino acids long. In germline, CDR1 is SEHNR, CDR2 FQNEAQ (reference sequence). The V end lost 5 bases, the J end lost 6 bases, and 11 bases lay between the germline ends. TCRdb's table, derived via immunoSEQ multiplex PCR, lists solely in-frame clones and lacks some. Here the sample spans 50,000 to 65,000 clones, 65% to 85% being singletons. Second doses that came at about 4 or about 12 weeks were put together. This sequence was found in an adult who received the AZD1222 COVID-19 vaccine. The V call is TRBV7-9, the J call TRBJ2-7, with D perhaps TRBD2 (6 bases). Sample: peripheral blood, taken 28 days after the second AZD1222 dose. Written as DNA, the CDR3 is TGTGCCAGCAGCCCGACGGGGGTCGAGCAGTACTTC. Translation: CASSPTGVEQYF. The variable domain in full, with the rest retrieved from reference TRBV7-9 and TRBJ2-7, is DTGVSQNPRHKITKRGQNVTFRCDPISEHNRLYWYRQTLGQGPEFLTYFQNEAQLEKSRLLSDRFSAERPKGSFSTLEIQRTEQGDSAMYLCASSPTGVEQYFGPGTRLTVT.